These T cell receptor beta chains were read from a single sample in a study of human T cells and chemical hapten exposure. TCRdb reprocessed the RACE reads with MiXCR, giving one entry per CDR3 protein. The repertoire consists of 150,000 to 200,000 distinct CDR3 sequences, with about 22% occurring once and the leading ten covering about 6.7%. The source was whole blood, collected in connection with sensitization to the hapten diphenylcyclopropenone (DPC). The receptor set was obtained from a woman between 50 and 59 years old with alopecia areata. Some clones in this sample may be carry-over from other donors' samples. The CDR3 runs from the conserved cysteine through the conserved F or W.

v_call: TRBV12-3/TRBV12-4; j_call: TRBJ2-7; cdr3_aa: CASSGTGVGEQYF
v_call: TRBV5-1; j_call: TRBJ2-7; cdr3_aa: CASSWTGHPQYF
v_call: TRBV7-8; j_call: TRBJ2-1; cdr3_aa: CASSPPGGTSGRRHEQFF
v_call: TRBV6-1; j_call: TRBJ1-3; cdr3_aa: CASSAREAGNTIYF
v_call: TRBV20-1; j_call: TRBJ2-1; cdr3_aa: CSATYNEQFF
v_call: TRBV6-2/TRBV6-3; j_call: TRBJ2-2; cdr3_aa: CASSRDRITGELFF
v_call: TRBV7-8; j_call: TRBJ2-1; cdr3_aa: CASSLGNSFGAEQFF
v_call: TRBV7-2; j_call: TRBJ2-5; cdr3_aa: CASSLGFEETQYF
v_call: TRBV7-9; j_call: TRBJ2-2; cdr3_aa: CASSLTGATGELFF
v_call: TRBV20-1; j_call: TRBJ2-7; cdr3_aa: CSASRSDYEQYF
v_call: TRBV11-3; j_call: TRBJ2-1; cdr3_aa: CASSLVSVAGAGEQFF
v_call: TRBV15; j_call: TRBJ1-1; cdr3_aa: CATRLLGGGEEAFF
v_call: TRBV12-3/TRBV12-4; j_call: TRBJ1-1; cdr3_aa: CASSHDSYTEAFF
v_call: TRBV12-3/TRBV12-4; j_call: TRBJ2-1; cdr3_aa: CASSLREARGNEQFF
v_call: TRBV29-1; j_call: TRBJ2-7; cdr3_aa: CSVGPQPMLRSEQYF
v_call: TRBV5-1; j_call: TRBJ2-6; cdr3_aa: CASSLAAAFGANVLTF
v_call: TRBV12-3/TRBV12-4; j_call: TRBJ1-4; cdr3_aa: CASSLAAEKLFF
v_call: TRBV6-2/TRBV6-3; j_call: TRBJ2-1; cdr3_aa: CASSLAASRGEQFF
v_call: TRBV29-1; j_call: TRBJ2-7; cdr3_aa: CSVDGAGESEQYF
v_call: TRBV2; j_call: TRBJ1-1; cdr3_aa: CASSEVRGGTEAFF
v_call: TRBV2; j_call: TRBJ1-6; cdr3_aa: CASSESWTENSPLHF
v_call: TRBV7-3; j_call: TRBJ2-1; cdr3_aa: CASSLRGRAGGEQFF
v_call: TRBV7-8; j_call: TRBJ2-3; cdr3_aa: CASSSLGRNTDTQYF
v_call: TRBV20-1; j_call: TRBJ2-5; cdr3_aa: CSARVYGAPKNLETQYF
v_call: TRBV5-6; j_call: TRBJ2-2; cdr3_aa: CASSFDTGELFF
v_call: TRBV5-1; j_call: TRBJ2-3; cdr3_aa: CASSGGTSGYTDTQYF
v_call: TRBV24-1; j_call: TRBJ1-5; cdr3_aa: CATIPRGRSHQPQHF
v_call: TRBV5-6; j_call: TRBJ2-3; cdr3_aa: CASSLSGPADTQYF
v_call: TRBV7-9; j_call: TRBJ2-4; cdr3_aa: CASSRPGENIQYF
v_call: TRBV2; j_call: TRBJ1-5; cdr3_aa: CASSDLRRSNQPQHF
v_call: TRBV18; j_call: TRBJ1-2; cdr3_aa: CASSKSGTDLNYGYTF
v_call: TRBV4-2; j_call: TRBJ1-5; cdr3_aa: CASSQDQGIRNQPQHF
v_call: TRBV7-9; j_call: TRBJ2-1; cdr3_aa: CASSHPSMAGESYNEQFF
v_call: TRBV20-1; j_call: TRBJ1-2; cdr3_aa: CSARVEGAAEPF
v_call: TRBV7-2; j_call: TRBJ1-4; cdr3_aa: CASSLGGQTNEKLFF
v_call: TRBV7-8; j_call: TRBJ2-1; cdr3_aa: CASSLSGRGWNEQFF
v_call: TRBV20-1; j_call: TRBJ1-5; cdr3_aa: CSASQVVSNQPQHF
v_call: TRBV2; j_call: TRBJ1-1; cdr3_aa: CASSPRGLVSMNTEAFF
v_call: TRBV7-9; j_call: TRBJ2-3; cdr3_aa: CASTTGTSSTDTQYF
v_call: TRBV20-1; j_call: TRBJ2-7; cdr3_aa: CSATPAGVRGYEQYF
v_call: TRBV20-1; j_call: TRBJ2-1; cdr3_aa: CSARIRWQGPRDEQFF
v_call: TRBV5-1; j_call: TRBJ1-1; cdr3_aa: CASSLAGDNTEAFF